The T cell receptor (beta chain) under discussion was sequenced for a study of blood T cell repertoires in COVID-19. The overall study: Sample material is recorded as cDNA or gDNA derived from T cells, B-cell-depleted T cells, or PBMCs.

Data came from immunoSEQ multiplex PCR; TCRdb stores just in-frame clones and leaves some out. Among about 180,000 clones listed, roughly nine tenths were seen once. This receptor was identified in a man in his 70s with active or convalescent COVID-19. The specimen was peripheral blood.

CDR3 residues: CASSLALAEQFF. For the CDR3, the DNA is TGTGCCAGCAGCTTAGCCCTAGCGGAGCAGTTCTTC. The chain recombines TRBV7-9 with TRBJ2-1, with D possibly being TRBD2 (6 bases). The V and J ends lost 0 bases and 10 bases respectively, with 7 bases between them. There are 12 residues in the CDR3. Germline V gene lookup returns CDR1 SEHNR and CDR2 FQNEAQ (reference sequence).